The entry that follows covers one TCR beta chain sequence. Data came from immunoSEQ multiplex PCR; TCRdb stores just in-frame clones and leaves some out. This sample carries fewer than 2.5 million clones, 80% to 95% of them seen once, and the ten largest clones take about 0.39%. Both subsets, CD45RA+ naive and CD45RA-negative memory, were split from the CD4+ cells. This specimen belongs to a study of shared clonotypes between healthy human individuals. The V and J ends lost 5 bases and 5 bases respectively, with 4 bases between them. The length of the CDR3 is 11 residues. The germline CDR1 and CDR2 sequences are SGHTA and FQGNSA.

This clonotype was obtained from a man younger than 30 in good health. Some clones in this sample may be carry-over from other donors' samples. V gene TRBV7-2 combines with J gene TRBJ2-4; D call uncertain. The sequencing sample was made of naive CD4+ T cells from PBMCs. Subset in this sample: CD45RA+ positively selected. In nucleotides, the CDR3 is TGTGCCAGCAGCCAAGAAAACATTCAGTACTTC. It translates to CASSQENIQYF. Drawing the rest from reference TRBV7-2 and TRBJ2-4, the complete variable domain is GAGVSQSPSNKVTEKGKDVELRCDPISGHTALYWYRQSLGQGLEFLIYFQGNSAPDKSGLPSDRFSAERTGGSVSTLTIQRTQQEDSAVYLCASSQENIQYFGAGTRLSVL.